One and the same sample provided the 31 T cell receptor beta chains below, sequenced in a study of T cells after yellow fever vaccination (dated 2019 in TCRdb). The protocol used for the library was 5' RACE. The instrument was an Illumina HiSeq 2500. TCRdb ran its own pipeline on the public reads, namely fastp trimming at Q25 and MiXCR clone calling, and kept in-frame beta chains. Identical CDR3 protein sequences are pooled into one entry, listed with their most common genes and DNA. Here the sample has around 530,000 distinct CDR3 sequences; 17% occur a single time. The ten most abundant clones make up 17% of the sample. The treatment or condition label, as the study defines it: live attenuated yellow fever vaccine strain. Specimen: PBMCs, collected 5 days after the first yellow fever vaccination. These TCRs come from a man younger than 35 who received the YFV17D yellow fever vaccine.

This clonotype has only one observation. The chain employs TRBV12-3 or TRBV12-4 and TRBJ1-6; no definite D call. With 6 bases removed from V and 5 bases from J, the gap between germline ends came to 11 bases. CDR3 length equals 14 residues. Written as DNA, the CDR3 is TGTGCCAGCAGAGGGAGGCAGGATAATTCACCCCTCCACTTT. Its translation: CASRGRQDNSPLHF.

The chain employs TRBV6-1 and TRBJ2-7; no firm D call. Germline assignment: CDR1 MNHNS and CDR2 SASEGT. The CDR3 consists of 11 residues. The V and J ends lost 8 bases and 4 bases respectively, with 9 bases between them. The CDR3 DNA reads TGTGCCAGCGGGTACAGTTACGAGCAGTACGTC. Translation: CASGYSYEQYV.

The sample holds many counts of this clonotype. V and J are TRBV7-2 and TRBJ2-3, with D unresolved. The CDR3 consists of 12 residues. CDR1 and CDR2 (germline): SGHTA, FQGNSA. V was cut by 2 bases and J by 5 bases, with 5 bases left in between. CDR3 in amino acids: CASSLLRDTQYF. The CDR3 coding sequence is TGTGCCAGCAGCTTACTAAGAGATACGCAGTATTTT.

The table lists this clonotype with many counts. The gene calls are TRBV12-3 or TRBV12-4 and TRBJ1-2; perhaps TRBD1 as D (5 bases). V was clipped by 5 bases and J by 4 bases, with 8 bases between them. The CDR3 totals 12 residues. The chain's CDR3 is CASSQGPYGYTF. Here the CDR3 DNA reads TGTGCCAGCAGTCAGGGCCCCTATGGCTACACCTTC.

This clonotype was recorded a few times. The rearrangement uses TRBV13 and TRBJ2-4; 8 positions agree with TRBD2. This CDR3 is built from 12 residues. V trimming: 5 bases; J trimming: 8 bases; junction bases outside the gene matches: 2. In germline, CDR1 is PRHDT, CDR2 FYEKMQ (reference sequence). CDR3 nucleotide sequence: TGTGCCAGCAGCCGGGGGGGAGACATTCAGTACTTC. Its translation: CASSRGGDIQYF. Based on the CDR3 plus reference TRBV13 and TRBJ2-4, the full variable domain is AAGVIQSPRHLIKEKRETATLKCYPIPRHDTVYWYQQGPGQDPQFLISFYEKMQSDKGSIPDRFSAQQFSDYHSELNMSSLELGDSALYFCASSRGGDIQYFGAGTRLSVL.

This clonotype has more than one count but fewer than ten. The V call is TRBV28, the J call TRBJ1-1; D is ambiguous. This CDR3 region has 15 residues. Trimming pared 3 bases from V and 4 bases from J, leaving 15 bases between. The germline V gene encodes CDR1 MDHEN and CDR2 SYDVKM. The CDR3 spells CASSFGMTRSTEAFF. The CDR3 DNA reads TGTGCCAGCAGTTTCGGGATGACTAGGAGCACTGAAGCTTTCTTT.

V gene TRBV6-1 combines with J gene TRBJ2-1; D is perhaps TRBD1 (5 bases). With 8 bases removed from V and 0 bases from J, the gap between germline ends came to 11 bases. The CDR3 totals 14 residues. Germline lookup yields CDR1 MNHNS and CDR2 SASEGT. The CDR3 region is CASGRQSSYNEQFF. CDR3 bases: TGTGCCAGCGGGCGACAGAGCTCCTACAATGAGCAGTTCTTC.

This chain joins TRBV15 and TRBJ2-3, with TRBD2 matching over 9 bases. Germline V gene sequence: CDR1 LNHNV, CDR2 YYDKDF (reference sequence). After removal of 0 bases from V and 7 bases from J, the junction contained 8 bases not matched to a gene. The CDR3 is 16 amino acids. The DNA for the CDR3 is TGTGCCACCAGCAGAGACTCGCGGGGGGGTCGGCATACGCAGTATTTT. Protein: CATSRDSRGGRHTQYF.

CDR3 sequence reads: CASSPPWGGANVLTF. Here the CDR3 DNA reads TGTGCCAGCAGTCCCCCCTGGGGTGGGGCCAACGTCCTGACTTTC. V usage is TRBV2 and J usage is TRBJ2-6; no definite D call. Germline CDR1 is SNHLY and CDR2 is FYNNEI. V was trimmed by 5 bases and J by 3 bases, leaving 11 bases between them. This CDR3 has 15 residues.

This clonotype was seen a few times. This CDR3 is CASSFYGSVDEQYF. The CDR3 region has the DNA TGTGCCAGCAGCTTTTACGGTAGCGTAGACGAGCAGTACTTC. The chain couples TRBV11-1 to TRBJ2-7; a weak D match, TRBD2 (5 bases). Germline CDR1 reads SGHAT; CDR2 reads FQDESV (reference sequence). The CDR3 totals 14 residues. V gave up 3 bases and J gave up 5 bases, with 14 bases separating them.

CDR3 protein: CASSQDPRTGSGRLEETQYF. The CDR3 coding sequence is TGTGCCAGCAGCCAAGATCCGAGGACAGGCTCCGGGCGACTGGAAGAGACCCAGTACTTC. The chain couples TRBV14 to TRBJ2-5, with TRBD1 matching 7 bases. CDR3 length equals 20 residues. V shed 0 bases and J 3 bases; nucleotides not matched to a gene: 19. Germline CDR1 SGHDN, CDR2 FVKESK.

This sequence joins TRBV4-2 and TRBJ2-3; 7 positions agree with TRBD1. The CDR3 loop spans 15 amino acids. In germline, CDR1 is LGHNA, CDR2 YNFKEQ. The V gene end was trimmed by 6 bases and the J gene end by 0 bases; junction bases not matched to a gene: 6. CDR3 loop: CASRYGTASTDTQYF. The CDR3, as DNA: TGTGCCAGCAGATACGGGACAGCTAGCACAGATACGCAGTATTTT.

The gene calls are TRBV20-1 and TRBJ2-1; weak D call: TRBD2 (6 bases). Germline values: CDR1 DFQATT, CDR2 SNEGSKA (reference sequence). There are 13 residues in the CDR3. V dropped 0 bases and J dropped 3 bases, with 6 bases sitting between them. Here the CDR3 reads CSAREGGYNEQFF. In DNA, the CDR3 is TGCAGTGCTAGAGAGGGAGGCTACAATGAGCAGTTCTTC.

The rearrangement uses TRBV5-4 and TRBJ1-2, with TRBD1 matching over 8 bases. Germline lookup yields CDR1 SGHNT and CDR2 YYREEE (reference sequence). The CDR3 is 13 amino acids. V shed 7 bases, J shed 8 bases, and the junction held 10 bases outside the gene matches. The CDR3 loop reads CASAPPQGEGYTF. The CDR3 DNA is TGTGCCAGCGCCCCCCCACAGGGGGAGGGCTACACCTTC.

The genes are TRBV24-1 and TRBJ2-3, with D perhaps matching TRBD2 (6 bases). CDR1 and CDR2 from the germline V gene are KGHDR and SFDVKD. The CDR3 has 17 amino acids. V lost 4 bases to trimming and J lost 2 bases, with 18 bases between them. DNA of the CDR3: TGTGCCACCAGTGACCGAGTACTAGCCAGTTACACAGATACGCAGTATTTT. It specifies CATSDRVLASYTDTQYF.

The chain carries TRBV6-1 and TRBJ1-3; D not certain. Trimming removed 6 bases at V and 4 bases at J, with 1 base between. This CDR3 has 10 amino acids. The germline CDR1 and CDR2 sequences are MNHNS and SASEGT. This CDR3 is CASSGNTIYF. CDR3 nucleotides: TGTGCCAGCAGCGGAAACACCATATATTTT.

This clonotype came up a few times. V is TRBV29-1 and J is TRBJ2-5; tentatively, D is TRBD2 (6 bases). From germline, CDR1 is SQVTM and CDR2 ANQGSEA. CDR3 length: 12 amino acids. The V end was cut by 4 bases, the J end by 7 bases, with 13 bases between. CDR3 sequence (DNA): TGCAGCGTTGTGTCTAGCGTCGGGACCCAGTACTTC. This sequence encodes CSVVSSVGTQYF.

This clonotype was observed a few times. The rearrangement links TRBV7-3 to TRBJ2-3, with 10 positions matching TRBD1. With 8 bases clipped from V and 0 bases from J, the junction kept 23 bases outside the gene matches. Per the germline V gene, CDR1 is SGHTA and CDR2 is FQGTGA. This CDR3 has 21 amino acids. Here the CDR3 reads CASLGNPGTGAPNLSTDTQYF. The DNA for the CDR3 is TGTGCCAGCTTAGGGAATCCCGGGACAGGGGCCCCAAACCTTAGCACAGATACGCAGTATTTT.

This clonotype was picked up a small number of times. The chain uses TRBV6-1 and TRBJ1-1, with a weak D call TRBD1 (5 bases). V lost 7 bases to trimming and J lost 3 bases, with 15 bases between them. The CDR3 totals 14 residues. Germline assignment: CDR1 MNHNS and CDR2 SASEGT. The CDR3 here is CASTRDRLDTEAFF. CDR3 in DNA: TGTGCCAGCACCCGGGACCGCCTGGACACTGAAGCTTTCTTT.

This clonotype was recorded a few times. V and J are TRBV4-1 and TRBJ2-7, with 9 bases identical to TRBD1. The V gene end was trimmed by 4 bases and the J gene end by 1 base; junction bases not matched to a gene: 8. Germline values: CDR1 MGHRA, CDR2 YSYEKL. This CDR3 region has 16 residues. The CDR3, as DNA: TGCGCCAGCAGCCCTTCGGGGGACAGGGTGTCCTACGAGCAGTACTTC. Its protein product is CASSPSGDRVSYEQYF.

The V and J genes are TRBV20-1 and TRBJ2-6, with D perhaps TRBD1 (6 bases). The length of the CDR3 is 15 residues. Per the germline V gene, CDR1 is DFQATT and CDR2 is SNEGSKA (reference sequence). Trimming stripped 4 bases from V and 0 bases from J, with 10 bases between. CDR3 in DNA: TGCAGTGCTAAAACAGGGCGCTCTGGGGCCAACGTCCTGACTTTC. Translation: CSAKTGRSGANVLTF.

The chain employs TRBV12-3 or TRBV12-4 and TRBJ1-2, with TRBD1 as a possible D gene (6 bases). Trimming pared 7 bases from V and 4 bases from J, leaving 19 bases between. The CDR3 is 15 amino acids. In DNA, the CDR3 is TGTGCCAGCACCGCTGGGCTAGGGGGGACCTATGGCTACACCTTC. Its protein is CASTAGLGGTYGYTF.

The rearrangement joins TRBV7-9 to TRBJ1-2; 8 bases are shared with TRBD1. CDR3 length: 15 residues. J was trimmed by 7 bases and V by 2 bases; bases with no gene match: 9. In germline, CDR1 is SEHNR, CDR2 FQNEAQ (reference sequence). In DNA form, the CDR3 reads TGTGCCAGCAGCTTACCGATCGGACAGGGTGGTGGCTACACCTTC. Translated, it gives CASSLPIGQGGGYTF.

The genes are TRBV6-5 and TRBJ1-1; TRBD1 agrees at 7 bases. J lost 3 bases, V lost 2 bases, and 9 bases had no gene match. The CDR3 has 16 amino acids. Looked up from germline, CDR1 is MNHEY and CDR2 is SVGAGI. CDR3 in amino acids: CASSYEGLRGHTEAFF. Here the CDR3 DNA reads TGTGCCAGCAGTTACGAGGGTTTGAGGGGGCACACTGAAGCTTTCTTT.

The V gene is TRBV4-2, the J gene TRBJ2-2, with D perhaps TRBD1 (8 bases). This CDR3 is built from 17 residues. V lost 2 bases to trimming and J lost 5 bases, with 18 bases between them. CDR1 and CDR2 from the germline V gene are LGHNA and YNFKEQ. The CDR3 is CASSQQSGQGGTGELFF. In DNA, the CDR3 is TGTGCCAGCAGCCAACAGAGTGGACAGGGAGGGACCGGGGAGCTGTTTTTT.

The chain employs TRBV12-3 or TRBV12-4 and TRBJ1-2, with D maybe TRBD1 (5 bases). The V end lost 3 bases, the J end lost 2 bases, and 10 bases lay between the germline ends. This CDR3 region has 14 residues. The CDR3 loop reads CASSFQAGNYGYTF. The CDR3 DNA sequence: TGTGCCAGCAGTTTTCAGGCAGGGAACTATGGCTACACCTTC.

V gene TRBV5-4 combines with J gene TRBJ2-5; 8 bases fit TRBD2. The V gene's germline CDR1 is SGHNT and CDR2 YYREEE (reference sequence). The CDR3 is made up of 15 amino acids. The V and J ends lost 3 bases and 2 bases, in that order; junction bases with no gene match: 6. This CDR3 reads CASSSPIAGQETQYF. Written as DNA, the CDR3 is TGTGCCAGCAGCTCCCCGATAGCGGGGCAAGAGACCCAGTACTTC. The entire variable domain, with the rest obtained from reference TRBV5-4 and TRBJ2-5, is as follows: ETGVTQSPTHLIKTRGQQVTLRCSSQSGHNTVSWYQQALGQGPQFIFQYYREEENGRGNFPPRFSGLQFPNYSSELNVNALELDDSALYLCASSSPIAGQETQYFGPGTRLLVL.

This clonotype was observed a handful of times. V usage is TRBV6-2 or TRBV6-3 and J usage is TRBJ2-7, with 9 bases that match TRBD1. The CDR3 loop spans 15 amino acids. Germline V lookup: CDR1 MNHEY, CDR2 SVGEGT. V shed 8 bases and J 3 bases; nucleotides not matched to a gene: 11. CDR3 in DNA: TGTGCCAGCGGCCTGCCAGGACAGGGGTTCTACGAGCAGTACTTC. Translating it yields CASGLPGQGFYEQYF.

J is TRBJ1-2 and V is TRBV7-2; a possible D gene is TRBD1 (5 bases). CDR3 length: 17 amino acids. Germline V lookup: CDR1 SGHTA, CDR2 FQGNSA. Trimming cost V 5 bases and J 0 bases, with 19 bases left between them. CDR3 amino acids: CASSPRFGAEANYGYTF. The CDR3 region has the DNA TGTGCCAGCAGCCCGCGGTTTGGGGCAGAAGCTAACTATGGCTACACCTTC. The full variable domain, in which reference TRBV7-2 and TRBJ1-2 provide the parts outside the CDR3, is GAGVSQSPSNKVTEKGKDVELRCDPISGHTALYWYRQSLGQGLEFLIYFQGNSAPDKSGLPSDRFSAERTGGSVSTLTIQRTQQEDSAVYLCASSPRFGAEANYGYTFGSGTRLTVV.

This clonotype came up a few times. The rearrangement links TRBV9 to TRBJ2-3, with D maybe TRBD1 (6 bases). The V and J ends lost 4 bases and 0 bases respectively, with 18 bases between them. The germline CDR1 and CDR2 sequences are SGDLS and YYNGEE. This CDR3 has 17 residues. CDR3 sequence reads: CASSLRTVQTSTDTQYF. For the CDR3, the DNA is TGTGCCAGCAGCCTAAGGACAGTCCAAACTAGCACAGATACGCAGTATTTT.

The chain links TRBV5-4 to TRBJ2-3, with D unresolved. In germline, CDR1 is SGHNT, CDR2 YYREEE (reference sequence). CDR3 length: 14 residues. V lost 4 bases and J 4 bases, leaving 13 bases between the germline ends. The CDR3, as DNA: TGTGCCAGCAGCCCGGACGTAGTAGCAGATACGCAGTATTTT. Protein: CASSPDVVADTQYF. Full variable domain (remainder filled in from reference TRBV5-4 and TRBJ2-3): ETGVTQSPTHLIKTRGQQVTLRCSSQSGHNTVSWYQQALGQGPQFIFQYYREEENGRGNFPPRFSGLQFPNYSSELNVNALELDDSALYLCASSPDVVADTQYFGPGTRLTVL.